Shown below are 3 T cell receptor beta chains from a single sample sequenced in a study of human T cells and chemical hapten exposure. MiXCR, applied by TCRdb to the RACE reads, yields one record per CDR3 protein. The sample shows about 340,000 distinct CDR3 sequences, about 7% of them seen only once. The time point was: patch test 1, 2 weeks after DPC sensitization. The treatment: therapeutic diphenylcyclopropenone sensitization with weekly scalp DPC. Sequenced material: whole blood, taken in connection with sensitization to the hapten diphenylcyclopropenone (DPC). These receptors originate from a woman aged 18-29 years with alopecia areata. Some clones in this sample may be carry-over from other donors' samples.

This clonotype was seen at least ten times. This rearrangement joins TRBV20-1 to TRBJ2-3; 11 bases fit TRBD2. The length of the CDR3 is 16 residues. The germline V gene has CDR1 DFQATT and CDR2 SNEGSKA (reference sequence). The junction had 9 bases not matched to a gene; V was cut back by 5 bases and J by 2 bases. The CDR3 loop reads CSAHPGLAEITDTQYF. The CDR3 nucleotides read TGCAGTGCTCATCCGGGACTAGCGGAGATCACAGATACGCAGTATTTT.

The table lists this clonotype with a few counts. The CDR3 sequence: CASSLDRENTEAFF. The CDR3 nucleotides read TGCGCCAGCAGCTTGGACAGGGAGAACACTGAAGCTTTCTTT. The chain combines TRBV5-1 with TRBJ1-1; possible D gene TRBD1, 6 bases. V dropped 0 bases and J dropped 1 base, with 7 bases sitting between them. CDR3 size: 14 residues. From germline, CDR1 is SGHRS and CDR2 YFSETQ.

This clonotype was observed many times. The chain couples TRBV20-1 to TRBJ2-1; D remains ambiguous. The CDR3 has 14 amino acids. V was cut by 0 bases and J by 8 bases, with 14 bases left in between. CDR1 and CDR2 from the germline V gene are DFQATT and SNEGSKA (reference sequence). The CDR3 here is CSARDSKVSHEQFF. The CDR3 nucleotides read TGCAGTGCTAGAGATTCGAAGGTTTCGCATGAGCAGTTCTTC.